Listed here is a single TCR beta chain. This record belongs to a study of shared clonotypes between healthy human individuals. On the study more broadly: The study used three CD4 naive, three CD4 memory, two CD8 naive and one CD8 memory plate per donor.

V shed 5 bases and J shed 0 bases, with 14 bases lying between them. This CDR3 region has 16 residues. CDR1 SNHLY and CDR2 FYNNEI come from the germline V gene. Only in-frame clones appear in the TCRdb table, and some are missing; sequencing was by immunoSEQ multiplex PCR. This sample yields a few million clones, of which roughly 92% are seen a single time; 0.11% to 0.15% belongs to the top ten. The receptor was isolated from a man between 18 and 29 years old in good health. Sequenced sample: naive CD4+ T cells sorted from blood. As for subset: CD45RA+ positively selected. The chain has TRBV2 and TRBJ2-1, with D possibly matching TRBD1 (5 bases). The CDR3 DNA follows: TGTGCCAGCAGTAATCTCTGGGGCAACTCCTACAATGAGCAGTTCTTC. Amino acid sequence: CASSNLWGNSYNEQFF.